Reported below is one TCR beta chain. This sample is drawn from a study of blood T cell repertoires in COVID-19. About the study: There were acute and convalescent COVID-19 samples, and they came from the United States, Italy and Spain. The cDNA or gDNA used as material had been derived from T cells, B-cell-depleted T cells, or PBMCs.

Original analysis: Quantification of nucleated cells was approximated via reference gene primer amplification. Sequencing used immunoSEQ multiplex PCR; TCRdb keeps in-frame clones, though not all of them. That table gives V, J and clone size, and the DNA gave D and trimming. In the table there are around 110,000 clones, about 80% of which are singletons. The V and J ends lost 3 bases and 4 bases respectively, with 15 bases between them. This CDR3 has 15 residues. Germline lookup yields CDR1 KGHDR and CDR2 SFDVKD. The TCR comes from a man between 65 and 85 years old with active or convalescent COVID-19. The chain recombines TRBV24-1 with TRBJ2-7; D is perhaps TRBD1 (6 bases). The sample taken for sequencing was peripheral blood. CDR3 in DNA: TGTGCCACCAGTGATGTCCGGGACAACCCGTACGAGCAGTACTTC. Its protein is CATSDVRDNPYEQYF.